Listed here are 18 T cell receptor beta chains from one sample, sequenced in a study of T cell clonality in common variable immunodeficiency. Sequencing used immunoSEQ multiplex PCR; TCRdb keeps in-frame clones, though not all of them. Altogether 35,000 to 50,000 clones were found in the sample, and no singletons occur. The sequencing sample was made of peripheral blood mononuclear cells. The source is a person between 18 and 75 years old in good health.

This clone has ten or more counts. The read comes to an end 3 residues before the CDR3 does, leaving the germline J gene to fill in the end. The chain carries TRBV5-1 and TRBJ2-7; TRBD1 matches 10 bases. V shed 1 base and J 3 bases; nucleotides not matched to a gene: 7. Germline CDR1 reads SGHRS; CDR2 reads YFSETQ. This CDR3 spans 16 amino acids. The CDR3 is CASSLTPGQGFYEQYF. CDR3 bases read: TGCGCCAGCAGCTTGACGCCGGGACAGGGGTTCTACGAG.

This clone came up many times. The read finishes 3 residues shy of the CDR3 end, and the germline J gene is used to complete it. The V call is TRBV6-4, the J call TRBJ2-7; 8 positions agree with TRBD2. J gave up 2 bases and V 0 bases, and 3 bases lay outside the gene matches. Germline values: CDR1 MRHNA, CDR2 SNTAGT. The CDR3 is 15 amino acids. The sequenced CDR3 bases are TGTGCCAGCAGTGACTCCCAGCGGGGGACCTACGAG. Residues: CASSDSQRGTYE. From start to end, the CDR3 is CASSDSQRGTYEQYF.

This clone was counted many times. The CDR3 end falls 3 residues outside the read, so it is completed with the germline J gene. J is TRBJ2-2 and V is TRBV2, with 7 nucleotides matching TRBD2. Per germline, CDR1 SNHLY and CDR2 FYNNEI. CDR3 length: 16 residues. V shed 7 bases and J 0 bases; nucleotides not matched to a gene: 8. The part of the CDR3 DNA that was read is TGTGCCAGCAAACTTTCTAGCGGATCGAACACCGGGGAG. Its protein is CASKLSSGSNTGE. The CDR3, in full, reads CASKLSSGSNTGELFF. The whole variable domain, remainder taken from reference TRBV2 and TRBJ2-2, is EPEVTQTPSHQVTQMGQEVILRCVPISNHLYFYWYRQILGQKVEFLVSFYNNEISEKSEIFDDQFSVERPDGSNFTLKIRSTKLEDSAMYFCASKLSSGSNTGELFFGEGSRLTVL.

This clone has at least ten counts. The sequenced fragment ends 3 residues before the CDR3 boundary, so the rest is inferred from the germline J gene. The V and J genes are TRBV19 and TRBJ2-7; 8 nucleotides agree with TRBD1. There are 15 residues in the CDR3. Unmatched junction bases numbered 5, after V lost 1 base and J lost 3 bases. CDR1 and CDR2 (germline): LNHDA, SQIVND (reference sequence). The DNA read from the CDR3 is TGTGCCAGTAGTATAGTCGGGACAGGTGTCTACGAG. Residues: CASSIVGTGVYE. The CDR3 reads in full as CASSIVGTGVYEQYF.

This clone was counted many times. Read data end 3 residues before the CDR3 end; the end is taken from the germline J gene. The chain uses TRBV6-1 and TRBJ1-4; TRBD1 aligns across 10 bases. V lost 4 bases, J lost 8 bases, and 7 bases stayed unmatched. Germline V gives CDR1 MNHNS, CDR2 SASEGT. The CDR3 has 15 amino acids. The CDR3 sequence is CASSGIRDRGEKLFF. The DNA read from the CDR3 is TGTGCCAGCAGTGGAATCCGGGACAGGGGCGAAAAA.

The table lists this clone with many counts. The sequenced fragment ends 3 residues before the CDR3 boundary, so the rest is inferred from the germline J gene. V and J are TRBV28 and TRBJ2-2; tentatively, D is TRBD1 (5 bases). Trimming left V 5 bases short and J 5 bases short, with 6 bases between. This CDR3 comprises 12 residues. CDR1 is MDHEN and CDR2 is SYDVKM in the germline V gene. The sequenced part of the CDR3 DNA is TGTGCCAGCAGTCCAGGGACCGGGGAG. It yields the protein CASSPGTGE. The full-length CDR3 reads as CASSPGTGELFF.

The sample holds many counts of this clone. The CDR3 bases that were read are TGTGCCAGCAGCTTTGACACTTACACAGATACG. It yields the protein CASSFDTYTDT. The full CDR3 protein reads CASSFDTYTDTQYF. The chain joins TRBV5-4 to TRBJ2-3; D unclear. The read gets to within 3 residues of the CDR3 end, and the germline J gene fills in the rest. The germline V and J ends were trimmed by 2 bases and 2 bases, with 9 bases remaining between them. There are 14 residues in the CDR3. The germline gives CDR1 SGHNT, CDR2 YYREEE (reference sequence).

The sample holds many counts of this clone. The read ends 3 residues early relative to the CDR3; the germline J gene fills the gap. This chain joins TRBV28 and TRBJ2-7; 7 bases map to TRBD1. The CDR3 is made up of 15 amino acids. The trim removed 5 bases at V and 5 bases at J, leaving 12 bases unmatched. Germline loops: CDR1 MDHEN, CDR2 SYDVKM. The CDR3 spells CASSPRGTARDEQYF. The covered CDR3 bases are TGTGCCAGCAGTCCCCGTGGGACAGCGAGAGACGAG.

The sample holds many counts of this clone. The missing CDR3 end, 3 residues past where the read stops, is filled in from the germline J gene. This rearrangement joins TRBV10-1 to TRBJ2-1, with D tentatively TRBD1 (6 bases). Germline V gene lookup returns CDR1 WNHNN and CDR2 SYGVQD (reference sequence). V lost 7 bases, J lost 2 bases, and 9 bases lay in between. The CDR3 spans 13 residues. The CDR3 region is CASTGTPYNEQFF. CDR3 DNA (partial): TGCGCCAGCACGGGGACACCCTACAATGAG.

This clone came up many times. The read stops 3 residues short of the end of the CDR3; the missing end is completed from the germline J gene. The rearrangement uses TRBV20-1 and TRBJ1-2, with D possibly being TRBD1 (5 bases). The CDR3 sequence is 14 residues long. V was trimmed by 1 base and J by 2 bases, leaving 11 bases between them. The germline V gene has CDR1 DFQATT and CDR2 SNEGSKA (reference sequence). The sequenced CDR3 bases are TGCAGTGCTAGAGTGACAGCAGGGAACTATGGC. This translates into CSARVTAGNYG. The full CDR3 protein reads CSARVTAGNYGYTF.

Many counts were recorded for this clone. The read ends 3 residues before the CDR3 terminus; that terminus is restored from the germline J gene. The chain is built from TRBV19 and TRBJ2-2; 8 nucleotides align to TRBD1. V shed 3 bases and J 4 bases; nucleotides not matched to a gene: 19. Germline CDR1 LNHDA, CDR2 SQIVND (reference sequence). CDR3 length: 20 amino acids. The CDR3 here is CASSINFGTGFVGGTGELFF. The sequenced part of the CDR3 DNA is TGTGCCAGTAGTATCAACTTTGGGACAGGCTTCGTCGGCGGCACCGGGGAG.

This clone was seen many times. The read ends 3 residues shy of where the CDR3 ends; the end is completed using the germline J gene. Additional DNA sequences in this sample encode the identical CDR3. The genes are TRBV28 and TRBJ2-7, with D hard to call. This CDR3 region has 14 residues. The germline CDR1 and CDR2 sequences are MDHEN and SYDVKM. With 2 bases removed from V and 2 bases from J, the gap between germline ends came to 10 bases. The sequenced CDR3 bases are TGTGCCAGCAGTTTAAAACTGCATACCTACGAG. The encoded protein is CASSLKLHTYE. The whole CDR3 reads CASSLKLHTYEQYF. Full variable domain (missing parts from reference TRBV28 and TRBJ2-7): DVKVTQSSRYLVKRTGEKVFLECVQDMDHENMFWYRQDPGLGLRLIYFSYDVKMKEKGDIPEGYSVSREKKERFSLILESASTNQTSMYLCASSLKLHTYEQYFGPGTRLTVT.

In its sample, this clone was seen many times. The read comes to an end 3 residues before the CDR3 does, leaving the germline J gene to fill in the end. The chain carries TRBV6-1 and TRBJ1-5; tentative D call: TRBD1 (6 bases). CDR1 is MNHNS, CDR2 SASEGT, per germline. This CDR3 spans 16 amino acids. Deletions cut 3 bases from V and 1 base from J, with 13 bases between. The CDR3 bases that were read are TGTGCCAGCAGTGATATTTGGGGGCCAAGCAATCAGCCC. Translation gives CASSDIWGPSNQP. The entire CDR3 protein reads CASSDIWGPSNQPQHF.

This clone was detected many times. The CDR3 is cut off 3 residues early in the read; its end comes from the germline J gene. The chain joins TRBV7-2 to TRBJ2-1, with 12 bases matching TRBD2. V shed 1 base, J shed 7 bases, and the junction held 2 bases outside the gene matches. CDR1 and CDR2 (germline): SGHTA, FQGNSA. The CDR3 has 15 residues. This chain's CDR3 is CASSLVLAGGNEQFF. The DNA read from the CDR3 is TGTGCCAGCAGCTTAGTACTAGCGGGAGGTAATGAG.

This clone appeared many times. Read data end 3 residues before the CDR3 end; the end is taken from the germline J gene. The genes are TRBV5-6 and TRBJ1-6; 9 bases match TRBD1. The CDR3 has 15 residues. CDR1 SGHDT and CDR2 YYEEEE come from the germline V gene. After removal of 0 bases from V and 6 bases from J, the junction contained 1 base not matched to a gene. CDR3 DNA, as far as it was read: TGTGCCAGCAGCTTGGACAGGGGGCTTAATTCACCC. It codes for CASSLDRGLNSP. The full-length CDR3 reads as CASSLDRGLNSPLHF.

A word on this clone: The missing CDR3 end, 3 residues past where the read stops, is filled in from the germline J gene. V is TRBV11-1 and J is TRBJ2-5; TRBD1 might be the D (6 bases). CDR1 SGHAT and CDR2 FQDESV come from the germline V gene (reference sequence). The CDR3 is 14 residues long. V dropped 1 base and J dropped 5 bases, with 11 bases sitting between them. CDR3 amino acids: CASSLGQDGETQYF. The sequenced CDR3 bases are TGTGCCAGCAGCTTAGGACAGGATGGGGAGACC.

Ten or more counts support this clone. The CDR3 end falls 3 residues outside the read, so it is completed with the germline J gene. The genes are TRBV7-8 and TRBJ1-1; D uncertain. CDR1 SGHVS and CDR2 FQNEAQ come from the germline V gene. V was cut by 5 bases and J by 1 base, with 14 bases left in between. The CDR3 length is 15 residues. CDR3 DNA (partial): TGTGCCAGCAGCACTACCTTGCTTAGGAACACTGAA. This gives the protein CASSTTLLRNTE. The entire CDR3 protein is CASSTTLLRNTEAFF.

This clone came up many times. The CDR3 loop reads CASNPGSRLAGHSYNEQFF. Incomplete CDR3 DNA: TGTGCCAGCAACCCCGGTTCGCGACTAGCGGGGCACTCCTACAATGAG. The chain is built from TRBV2 and TRBJ2-1, with 11 bases fitting TRBD2. Coverage ceases 3 residues before the CDR3 finishes, and the germline J gene fills in the end. Germline V CDR1 and CDR2: SNHLY, FYNNEI. Unmatched junction bases numbered 14, after V lost 7 bases and J lost 0 bases. CDR3 size: 19 residues.